This entry is about one T cell receptor (beta chain). This specimen belongs to a study of control samples from healthy donors and cancer patients. This CDR3 contains 15 residues. V was pared by 2 bases and J by 0 bases, with 8 bases between. Germline loops: CDR1 MNHEY, CDR2 SMNVEV (reference sequence). The table came from immunoSEQ multiplex PCR; TCRdb's copy has only in-frame clones and leaves some out. The data contain about 170,000 clones, 85% to 90% of them singletons. This chain links TRBV27 with TRBJ2-1; maybe TRBD1 (5 bases). This clonotype was obtained from a woman aged 25 to 39 in good health. Sequenced material: blood. The chain's CDR3 is CASSLGASSYNEQFF. Here the CDR3 DNA reads TGTGCCAGCAGTTTAGGGGCGAGCTCCTACAATGAGCAGTTCTTC.